This T cell receptor beta chain was observed in a study of blood T cells in healthy people across ages. Primers used in a second PCR of about 7 to 12 cycles were a sample-barcoded 5' primer and a J-beta primer mix. TCRdb re-called the 5' RACE reads with MiXCR, one entry per CDR3 protein. The table has about 1.5 million distinct CDR3 sequences, approximately 39% seen once. The receptor was derived from a woman aged 18 to 35 in good health. The specimen sequenced was blood.

The CDR3 sequence is CASTTEEGPRNEQFF. The CDR3 DNA reads as TGTGCCAGCACGACTGAGGAGGGGCCCAGGAATGAGCAGTTCTTC. V and J are TRBV5-6 and TRBJ2-1, with D perhaps matching TRBD2 (6 bases). The CDR3 spans 15 residues. Trimming removed 6 bases from V and 7 bases from J, with 20 bases in between. The V gene's germline CDR1 is SGHDT and CDR2 YYEEEE.